The next 27 T cell receptor beta chains were all read from a single sample in a study of shared clonotypes between healthy human individuals. Using immunoSEQ multiplex PCR, the repertoire was profiled, and TCRdb retains in-frame clones only, with some absent. The table shows 1.6 million or so clones, with 97% to 99% occurring only once. Sample: naive CD4+ T cells sorted from blood. Subset here: CD45RA+ positively selected. The receptors were sampled from a man aged 25-45 years in good health.

A word on this clone: Other DNA sequences of this sample code for an identical CDR3. V gene TRBV27 combines with J gene TRBJ2-7, with D perhaps TRBD1 or TRBD2 (5 bases each). V lost 2 bases and J lost 6, with 8 bases in between. The CDR3 has 12 amino acids. From germline, CDR1 is MNHEY and CDR2 SMNVEV (reference sequence). CDR3 in amino acids: CASSLRGREQYF. CDR3 coding DNA: TGTGCCAGCAGTTTACGGGGACGCGAGCAGTACTTC.

This rearrangement joins TRBV6-1 to TRBJ2-7, with a possible D match to TRBD1 (6 bases). Trimming removed 7 bases from V and 3 bases from J, with 10 bases in between. The CDR3 covers 12 residues. The germline V gene encodes CDR1 MNHNS and CDR2 SASEGT. The CDR3 sequence is CASIVRGYEQYF. CDR3 nucleotide sequence: TGTGCCAGCATCGTCAGGGGCTACGAGCAGTACTTC.

This sequence joins TRBV11-2 and TRBJ2-1, with 9 bases that match TRBD1. In germline, CDR1 is SGHAT, CDR2 FQNNGV. With V trimmed by 5 bases and J by 13 bases, 6 bases remained unmatched. The CDR3 extends over 12 amino acids. CDR3 coding DNA: TGTGCCAGCAGCAACCGGGACAGGGACCAGTTCTTC. Amino acid sequence: CASSNRDRDQFF.

This clone appeared once. The chain is built from TRBV5-1 and TRBJ2-5, with D tentatively TRBD1 or TRBD2 (5 bases each). V was clipped by 4 bases and J by 5 bases, with 18 bases between them. Germline CDR1 SGHRS, CDR2 YFSETQ. This CDR3 has 15 residues. This chain's CDR3 is CASSPVPGLGETQYF. The CDR3 DNA is TGCGCCAGCAGCCCCGTGCCGGGGCTGGGGGAGACCCAGTACTTC.

V gene TRBV5-4 combines with J gene TRBJ1-2; TRBD1 matches at 8 bases. The CDR3 has 15 residues. With 4 bases clipped from V and 4 bases from J, the junction kept 9 bases outside the gene matches. CDR1 SGHNT and CDR2 YYREEE come from the germline V gene (reference sequence). As DNA, the CDR3 is TGTGCCAGCAGCGAAGGACAGGGCACCGGCTATGGCTACACCTTC. Its protein is CASSEGQGTGYGYTF.

In its sample, this clone was seen once. This chain links TRBV7-9 with TRBJ2-5; perhaps TRBD2 as D (6 bases). The CDR3 consists of 13 residues. V shed 5 bases and J shed 5 bases, with 12 bases lying between them. CDR1 SEHNR and CDR2 FQNEAQ come from the germline V gene (reference sequence). The CDR3 DNA sequence: TGTGCCAGCAGCCGTGGGGGGATGGAGACCCAGTACTTC. It translates to CASSRGGMETQYF.

The V call is TRBV7-3, the J call TRBJ2-2; possibly TRBD2 for D (5 bases). V lost 5 bases to trimming and J lost 1 base, with 8 bases between them. Per germline, CDR1 SGHTA and CDR2 FQGTGA. The CDR3 loop spans 14 amino acids. CDR3 protein: CASSPSGNTGELFF. The DNA of the CDR3 is TGTGCCAGCAGCCCGAGCGGGAACACCGGGGAGCTGTTTTTT. Filled out from reference TRBV7-3 and TRBJ2-2, the complete variable domain reads GAGVSQTPSNKVTEKGKYVELRCDPISGHTALYWYRQSLGQGPEFLIYFQGTGAADDSGLPNDRFFAVRPEGSVSTLKIQRTERGDSAVYLCASSPSGNTGELFFGEGSRLTVL.

The J gene is TRBJ2-5, the V gene TRBV10-3, with 7 nucleotides matching TRBD1. J gave up 2 bases and V 6 bases, and 6 bases lay outside the gene matches. The CDR3 sequence is 14 residues long. Germline V gene lookup returns CDR1 ENHRY and CDR2 SYGVKD. The CDR3 DNA is TGTGCCATCAGCCGGGGACAGAAACAAGAGACCCAGTACTTC. Its protein product is CAISRGQKQETQYF.

The J gene is TRBJ2-3, the V gene TRBV9; 7 positions agree with TRBD1. V lost 3 bases and J lost 4; bases outside the gene matches: 8. Germline lookup yields CDR1 SGDLS and CDR2 YYNGEE. The CDR3 runs 15 residues. The CDR3 spells CASSGGTDGSDTQYF. The CDR3 DNA follows: TGTGCCAGCAGCGGGGGGACAGACGGCTCAGATACGCAGTATTTT. Variable domain in full (rest from reference TRBV9 and TRBJ2-3): DSGVTQTPKHLITATGQRVTLRCSPRSGDLSVYWYQQSLDQGLQFLIQYYNGEERAKGNILERFSAQQFPDLHSELNLSSLELGDSALYFCASSGGTDGSDTQYFGPGTRLTVL.

The chain joins TRBV19 to TRBJ2-1, with 12 bases aligning to TRBD2. The V gene end was trimmed by 4 bases and the J gene end by 5 bases; junction bases not matched to a gene: 6. The CDR3 has 16 amino acids. Per the germline V gene, CDR1 is LNHDA and CDR2 is SQIVND (reference sequence). CDR3 loop: CASSSQGLAGNNEQFF. The CDR3 region has the DNA TGTGCCAGTAGTAGCCAGGGACTAGCGGGCAACAATGAGCAGTTCTTC.

V usage is TRBV18 and J usage is TRBJ1-2, with TRBD1 identical over 9 bases. V was pared by 3 bases and J by 2 bases, with 7 bases of the junction left unmatched. Germline assignment: CDR1 KGHSH and CDR2 LQKENI. The CDR3 contains 16 residues. CDR3 DNA: TGTGCCAGCTCACCCAACAGGGGGCGTCTAAACTATGGCTACACCTTC. Protein: CASSPNRGRLNYGYTF.

V usage is TRBV5-1 and J usage is TRBJ1-4; D remains ambiguous. Trimming removed 1 base from V and 3 bases from J, with 7 bases in between. Germline V gene data show CDR1 as SGHRS and CDR2 as YFSETQ. There are 14 residues in the CDR3. CDR3 sequence reads: CASSLKEPNEKLFF. The DNA of the CDR3 is TGCGCCAGCAGCTTGAAGGAACCTAATGAAAAACTGTTTTTT.

The CDR3 DNA is TGTGCCAGTAGTAGAAACGGACAGGGGGCTGCGGGCGAGCAGTACTTC. Encoded protein: CASSRNGQGAAGEQYF. The V and J genes are TRBV19 and TRBJ2-7; TRBD1 agrees at 11 bases. Germline assignment: CDR1 LNHDA and CDR2 SQIVND (reference sequence). V was clipped by 4 bases and J by 6 bases; unmatched bases: 11. This CDR3 spans 16 amino acids.

This clone came up a few times. V and J are TRBV27 and TRBJ2-1, with a weak D call TRBD2 (6 bases). The V gene's germline CDR1 is MNHEY and CDR2 SMNVEV (reference sequence). Trimming pared 3 bases from V and 2 bases from J, leaving 8 bases between. This CDR3 spans 14 amino acids. CDR3 nucleotides: TGTGCCAGCAGTTTCGGACTACCCTACAATGAGCAGTTCTTC. Protein product: CASSFGLPYNEQFF.

This sequence joins TRBV28 and TRBJ2-1; the match to TRBD2 covers 9 bases. Germline V gene lookup returns CDR1 MDHEN and CDR2 SYDVKM. This CDR3 is built from 15 residues. V shed 1 base and J 5 bases; nucleotides not matched to a gene: 3. The CDR3 protein is CASSLFSGRDNEQFF. The DNA for the CDR3 is TGTGCCAGCAGTTTATTTAGCGGGAGAGACAATGAGCAGTTCTTC.

The V gene is TRBV6-1, the J gene TRBJ2-7; 11 bases are shared with TRBD2. V lost 8 bases to trimming and J lost 2 bases; unmatched junction nucleotides: 5. CDR3 length equals 14 residues. The germline V gene has CDR1 MNHNS and CDR2 SASEGT. The CDR3 DNA reads as TGTGCCAGCGAAGGGACTAGCGGAGCCTACGAGCAGTACTTC. Translated, it gives CASEGTSGAYEQYF.

This chain links TRBV5-6 with TRBJ1-5; weak D call: TRBD1 (5 bases). V was shortened by 4 bases and J by 3 bases, with 14 bases between the two germline ends. Germline V lookup: CDR1 SGHDT, CDR2 YYEEEE. There are 15 residues in the CDR3. CDR3 bases: TGTGCCAGCAGCCTGGGACCCCTCCTCAATCAGCCCCAGCATTTT. It is translated as CASSLGPLLNQPQHF.

Notes on this clone: Other DNA variants within this sample encode the same CDR3. V is TRBV7-3 and J is TRBJ2-7, with 11 bases identical to TRBD2. Trimming removed 2 bases from V and 3 bases from J; junction bases left unmatched: 0. This CDR3 contains 14 residues. Germline V CDR1 and CDR2: SGHTA, FQGTGA. In DNA form, the CDR3 reads TGTGCCAGCAGCTTACTAGCGGGAGGCTACGAGCAGTACTTC. This sequence encodes CASSLLAGGYEQYF.

The chain uses TRBV27 and TRBJ1-3, with a weak D call TRBD1 (6 bases). The germline V gene has CDR1 MNHEY and CDR2 SMNVEV (reference sequence). The V end was cut by 4 bases, the J end by 1 base, with 8 bases between. The CDR3 length is 14 residues. As DNA, the CDR3 is TGTGCCAGCAGTTCCGGGACATCTGGAAACACCATATATTTT. This gives the protein CASSSGTSGNTIYF.

This clone was observed once. This chain joins TRBV5-1 and TRBJ1-1, with D uncertain. There are 14 residues in the CDR3. Germline V gene lookup returns CDR1 SGHRS and CDR2 YFSETQ. Trimming took off 0 bases at V and 1 base at J, with 7 bases between the two ends. The DNA for the CDR3 is TGCGCCAGCAGCTTGGAGGTTTCGAACACTGAAGCTTTCTTT. Translating gives CASSLEVSNTEAFF. Combining the CDR3 with reference TRBV5-1 and TRBJ1-1 gives the whole variable domain KAGVTQTPRYLIKTRGQQVTLSCSPISGHRSVSWYQQTPGQGLQFLFEYFSETQRNKGNFPGRFSGRQFSNSRSEMNVSTLELGDSALYLCASSLEVSNTEAFFGQGTRLTVV.

This rearrangement joins TRBV7-2 to TRBJ2-2; tentative D call: TRBD2 (6 bases). The CDR3 has 17 residues. The germline V gene encodes CDR1 SGHTA and CDR2 FQGNSA. Deletions cut 4 bases from V and 2 bases from J, with 17 bases between. The CDR3 region has the DNA TGTGCCAGCAGCTGGGGGGTGGCGGGACTCAACACCGGGGAGCTGTTTTTT. Translating gives CASSWGVAGLNTGELFF. Full variable domain (outside the CDR3, taken from reference TRBV7-2 and TRBJ2-2): GAGVSQSPSNKVTEKGKDVELRCDPISGHTALYWYRQSLGQGLEFLIYFQGNSAPDKSGLPSDRFSAERTGGSVSTLTIQRTQQEDSAVYLCASSWGVAGLNTGELFFGEGSRLTVL.

The V gene is TRBV5-4, the J gene TRBJ1-4; no firm D call. The CDR3 consists of 13 residues. V gave up 0 bases and J gave up 16 bases, with 16 bases separating them. Germline V gene data show CDR1 as SGHNT and CDR2 as YYREEE (reference sequence). Written as DNA, the CDR3 is TGTGCCAGCAGCTTGGGCCCACGGGAGGGCCCGTTTTTT. This translates into CASSLGPREGPFF.

This chain joins TRBV7-9 and TRBJ2-2, with 8 bases matching TRBD1. V trimming: 3 bases; J trimming: 5 bases; junction bases outside the gene matches: 5. CDR1 is SEHNR, CDR2 FQNEAQ, per germline (reference sequence). The CDR3 is 15 amino acids. The CDR3 nucleotides are TGTGCCAGCAGCTTGGCCAGACAGGGGACCGGGGAGCTGTTTTTT. This translates into CASSLARQGTGELFF.

Worth noting for this clone: Distinct nucleotide sequences in the sample also encode this CDR3. The J gene is TRBJ2-7, the V gene TRBV18; D not resolved. The CDR3 length is 13 residues. Trimming took off 3 bases at V and 1 base at J, with 7 bases between the two ends. Germline CDR1 and CDR2: KGHSH and LQKENI. The CDR3 loop reads CASSPSSSYEQYF. The CDR3, as DNA: TGTGCCAGCTCACCTTCGAGTTCCTACGAGCAGTACTTC. Complete variable domain (other parts from reference TRBV18 and TRBJ2-7): NAGVMQNPRHLVRRRGQEARLRCSPMKGHSHVYWYRQLPEEGLKFMVYLQKENIIDESGMPKERFSAEFPKEGPSILRIQQVVRGDSAAYFCASSPSSSYEQYFGPGTRLTVT.

The gene calls are TRBV5-4 and TRBJ1-1; D gene uncertain. V lost 3 bases and J 6 bases, leaving 12 bases between the germline ends. In germline, CDR1 is SGHNT, CDR2 YYREEE (reference sequence). This CDR3 spans 13 amino acids. CDR3 loop: CASSSPLGSEAFF. The CDR3, as DNA: TGTGCCAGCAGCTCGCCTTTAGGCTCTGAAGCTTTCTTT.

The V call is TRBV5-1, the J call TRBJ2-7; weak D call: TRBD1 (5 bases). Germline loops: CDR1 SGHRS, CDR2 YFSETQ. The CDR3 is 15 residues long. With 4 bases removed from V and 2 bases from J, the gap between germline ends came to 16 bases. The CDR3, as DNA: TGCGCCAGCAGCATATCGACAGTAGGGGCCTACGAGCAGTACTTC. Amino acids: CASSISTVGAYEQYF.

Turning to this clone: The sample contains more than one DNA sequence encoding this CDR3. The CDR3 loop is CASSSGTSQETQYF. The CDR3 DNA reads TGCGCCAGCAGCTCGGGGACTAGCCAAGAGACCCAGTACTTC. The chain links TRBV5-1 to TRBJ2-5; TRBD2 agrees at 8 bases. From germline, CDR1 is SGHRS and CDR2 YFSETQ. V shed 3 bases, J shed 1 base, and the junction held 2 bases outside the gene matches. CDR3 size: 14 residues.